This T cell receptor beta chain emerged from a study of shared clonotypes between healthy human individuals (dated by TCRdb to the early 2020s). Some background on the complete study: The cohort included three men and a couple of women between 18 and 49 years of age. For each donor, three plates each were used for CD4 naive and CD4 memory, two plates were used for CD8 naive, and one plate was used for CD8 memory. Blood TCR repertoires of five healthy adults were deeply sequenced to estimate repertoire size and the extent of clonotype sharing between individuals. To increase sequencing depth and limit assay-specific biases, TCR repertoire library preparation and sequencing were carried out by different laboratories using diverse techniques. Per donor, leukapheresis produced somewhere between about 0.8 and 9.5 billion PBMCs.

Reading the germline V gene gives CDR1 KGHSH and CDR2 LQKENI. Trimming removed 2 bases from V and 7 bases from J, leaving 17 bases between the germline ends. The CDR3 goes from the cysteine to the phenylalanine over 15 residues. Of all the DNA, just the CDR3 is kept, 45 bases in frame from base 1. Using the deep immunoSEQ assay, TCR CDR3 regions were amplified from genomic DNA by multiplex PCR. Extracted genomic DNA from each cell subset was distributed evenly across all wells of several immunoSEQ 96-well plates, and each plate was treated as a replicate. Each replicate PCR for sorted subsets received roughly 0.2 ug genomic DNA, equal to 28,000 or so T cell genomes. Purified libraries were quantified with a Qubit 3.0 fluorometer, sized on a Bioanalyzer 2100, and re-quantified with the KAPA Library Quantification kit. A separate single-read 150-cycle Illumina NextSeq 550 flow cell was used to sequence each immunoSEQ 96-well plate. In the paper's pipeline: Because only junctional sequences without quality scores were contained in the immunoSEQ output, filtering matching that applied to full-length reads could not be performed. To assign V/J genes and CDR3, sequences were annotated using PyIR, a Python wrapper for IgBLAST v1.9, with IMGT germline references. Reads were filtered out if the reads had weak V/J assignments (E-value above 1e-6), no CDR3, stop codons, out-of-frame junctions, or ambiguous translated residues. V3J clonotypes were defined as sequences sharing the same inferred V gene, J gene, and CDR3 amino acid sequence. To compute the percentage overlap between repertoires, the number of shared unique clonotypes was divided by the size of the smaller repertoire. Three approaches were used to assess repertoire richness: RTK rarefaction, the Chao1 estimator, and Recon v2.1 estimates of unobserved clonotypes. Generation probabilities for all TCRbeta clonotypes obtained by the gDNA method from a few donors were computed using OLGA. The table comes from immuneACCESS by way of TCRdb, which keeps in-frame sequences with V and J called. Part of the clones is missing from these tables; in studies checked, under half for an unresolved V gene and the rest for unknown reasons. For V, J and clone size, that table is used; D and trimming come from the DNA. This sample holds under 1,900,000 clones; 98% were observed only once. The ten most abundant clones make up about 0.4% of the sample.

Study-level results and caveats: Around 5.4% of naive CD4, roughly 3.5% of naive CD8, around 2.3% of memory CD4, and less than 0.45% of memory CD8 clonotypes were shared across several donors. Incomplete sequencing was indicated by rarefaction of sorted-subset datasets, despite the large sequencing depth. Sampling was restricted to blood, and TCR repertoires in tissues likely differ from the TCR repertoires found in blood. Pairwise subsampling indicated that sequencing depth was expected to affect the degree of clonotype sharing among donors. Because the study included only a small number of donors, the genetic and exposure-history diversity represented was limited. Estimated clonotype richness was generally larger for naive than for memory subsets. Clonotypes shared by all four sorted-subset donors showed higher generation probabilities than non-shared clonotypes.

Details on this clone: It has no known antigen specificity. Qualities for individual bases were not recorded, and no much larger clone is one base off.

The donors were healthy, HIV-negative adults who had no recently reported acute infections or vaccinations. Every donor was a Caucasian adult residing in Nashville, Tennessee, USA. CD4+ T cells were enriched by magnetic negative selection; naive cells were then positively selected on CD45RA, and the negative fraction formed the memory subset. After blood collection by leukapheresis, PBMCs were isolated using Ficoll-Histopaque density gradient centrifugation and then cryopreserved in the vapor phase of liquid nitrogen. Analytical flow cytometry was used to check the purity and quantity of each magnetically sorted T cell population. From each sorted fraction, genomic DNA was isolated and quantified by UV absorbance on a Nanodrop 2000c.

Sequencing used naive CD4+ T cells sorted from blood. The intended sense of this specimen's cell subset or site label: CD45RA+ positively selected. The chain employs TRBV18 and TRBJ1-2; no D segment can be confidently identified. This TCR was recovered from a man aged 25-45 years in good health. The CDR3 loop reads CASSPTPSPEFGYTF. The DNA sequence reads TGTGCCAGCTCACCAACGCCCAGCCCAGAGTTTGGCTACACCTTC.